This TCR beta chain was profiled in a study of shared clonotypes between healthy human individuals. Data came from immunoSEQ multiplex PCR; TCRdb stores just in-frame clones and leaves some out. This table holds 600,000 to 750,000 clones, more than 70% found once. This CDR3 has 14 residues. The V gene's germline CDR1 is MDHEN and CDR2 SYDVKM. Trimming cost V 5 bases and J 10 bases; bases outside gene matches: 9. A word on this clone: Its target is unknown.

Points from the study as a whole: Sharing across four donors was highest in naive CD4 (approximately 5%) and lowest in memory CD8 (about 0.4%). Larger richness was generally estimated for naive than memory subsets. A reduction in generation probabilities was seen for non-shared clonotypes relative to those shared by all four donors.

The TCR comes from a woman aged 30 to 39 in good health. Material for sequencing was memory CD4+ T cells sorted from blood. The subset: CD45RA-negative fraction. The J gene is TRBJ1-3, the V gene TRBV28; TRBD1 agrees at 9 bases. The CDR3 DNA is TGTGCCAGCAGTGCCTCGGGACAGGGTCTAACCATATATTTT. Translation: CASSASGQGLTIYF.